A single sample gave rise to the 14 T cell receptor beta chains below, sequenced in a study of blood T cell repertoires in COVID-19. The assay was immunoSEQ multiplex PCR, and TCRdb's table has in-frame clones only and misses some. The repertoire holds fewer than 700,000 clones, with roughly nine tenths as singletons. Sequencing input: peripheral blood. The receptors originated from a woman between 45 and 60 years old with COVID-19, enrolled during active disease.

The chain is built from TRBV5-4 and TRBJ1-6; the match to TRBD1 covers 8 bases. V was pared by 3 bases and J by 14 bases, with 10 bases of the junction left unmatched. From germline, CDR1 is SGHNT and CDR2 YYREEE (reference sequence). CDR3 length equals 14 residues. CDR3 nucleotides: TGTGCCAGCAGCTGGGGACAGGACTCCTTCTCCCTCCACTTT. Its translation is CASSWGQDSFSLHF.

This clone was found once. The V and J genes are TRBV4-1 and TRBJ2-3; 10 bases match TRBD2. This CDR3 contains 18 residues. J lost 0 bases, V lost 5 bases, and 11 bases had no gene match. Germline CDR1 is MGHRA and CDR2 is YSYEKL. CDR3 amino acids: CASSKASGGSPSTDTQYF. The CDR3 DNA reads TGCGCCAGCAGCAAGGCTAGCGGGGGTTCCCCTAGCACAGATACGCAGTATTTT.

The chain joins TRBV18 to TRBJ1-2; TRBD1 is a possible D gene (5 bases). The CDR3 covers 14 residues. V lost 3 bases and J lost 1, with 9 bases in between. Germline-derived CDR1 and CDR2 are KGHSH and LQKENI. The CDR3 DNA follows: TGTGCCAGCTCACCGATAGGACATAACTATGGCTACACCTTC. As protein: CASSPIGHNYGYTF. Full variable domain (remainder filled in from reference TRBV18 and TRBJ1-2): NAGVMQNPRHLVRRRGQEARLRCSPMKGHSHVYWYRQLPEEGLKFMVYLQKENIIDESGMPKERFSAEFPKEGPSILRIQQVVRGDSAAYFCASSPIGHNYGYTFGSGTRLTVV.

The chain uses TRBV7-2 and TRBJ1-1; no definite D call. The CDR3 loop spans 16 amino acids. Per germline, CDR1 SGHTA and CDR2 FQGNSA. V lost 0 bases to trimming and J lost 3 bases, with 14 bases between them. CDR3 DNA sequence: TGTGCCAGCAGCTTAGCACCAGGCGTTGTGTACACTGAAGCTTTCTTT. Protein: CASSLAPGVVYTEAFF.

This rearrangement joins TRBV18 to TRBJ2-4; D is undetermined. The V end lost 3 bases, the J end lost 2 bases, and 11 bases lay between the germline ends. The CDR3 consists of 15 residues. Germline values: CDR1 KGHSH, CDR2 LQKENI. CDR3 amino acids: CASSPFDKPKNIQYF. As DNA, the CDR3 is TGTGCCAGCTCACCCTTTGACAAACCCAAAAACATTCAGTACTTC.

The chain joins TRBV6-5 to TRBJ1-5; tentatively, D is TRBD1 (6 bases). Trimming left V 8 bases short and J 8 bases short, with 22 bases between. This CDR3 contains 15 residues. Germline V CDR1 and CDR2: MNHEY, SVGAGI. CDR3 nucleotides: TGTGCCAGCCCCTTAGGGGGTGGGGGGAGGGAGCCCCAGCATTTT. Residues: CASPLGGGGREPQHF.

The DNA of the CDR3 is TGTGCCAGTAGTATAGCCCCCCCGGGGAGTGCCCAGCATTTT. It specifies CASSIAPPGSAQHF. The chain recombines TRBV19 with TRBJ1-5, with D hard to call. V lost 1 base and J lost 11, with 15 bases in between. This CDR3 region has 14 residues. Germline V gene sequence: CDR1 LNHDA, CDR2 SQIVND (reference sequence).

In its sample, this clone was seen once. The V gene is TRBV3-1 (or the pseudogene TRBV3-2), the J gene TRBJ1-1; 7 bases agree with TRBD1. From germline, CDR1 is LGHDT and CDR2 YNNKEL (reference sequence). This CDR3 contains 14 residues. V dropped 4 bases and J dropped 5; count of bases not matched to a gene: 7. DNA of the CDR3: TGTGCCAGCAGCCTTACAGGGGTAAGAACTGAAGCTTTCTTT. It codes for CASSLTGVRTEAFF.

The V gene is TRBV7-9, the J gene TRBJ2-2, with TRBD1 matching over 7 bases. The CDR3 loop spans 14 amino acids. V lost 4 bases, J lost 6 bases, and 5 bases stayed unmatched. Germline lookup yields CDR1 SEHNR and CDR2 FQNEAQ (reference sequence). The CDR3, as DNA: TGTGCCAGCAGCTCCGACAGGGCGGCCGGGGAGCTGTTTTTT. This translates into CASSSDRAAGELFF.

The rearrangement joins TRBV7-6 to TRBJ2-3; 9 nucleotides match TRBD2. After removal of 0 bases from V and 0 bases from J, the junction contained 10 bases not matched to a gene. This CDR3 has 19 amino acids. CDR1 and CDR2 from the germline V gene are SGHVS and FNYEAQ. This CDR3 is CASSLAISGGQGSTDTQYF. The DNA for the CDR3 is TGTGCCAGCAGCTTAGCGATTAGCGGGGGCCAAGGAAGCACAGATACGCAGTATTTT.

The V call is TRBV5-6, the J call TRBJ1-1; unclear D gene. The CDR3 spans 11 residues. Germline lookup yields CDR1 SGHDT and CDR2 YYEEEE. Trimming removed 3 bases at V and 3 bases at J, with 3 bases between. CDR3 region: CASSSYTEAFF. CDR3 sequence (DNA): TGTGCCAGCAGCTCCTACACTGAAGCTTTCTTT.

This clone occurred a few times. The genes are TRBV28 and TRBJ1-5; 7 nucleotides match TRBD1. The CDR3 is 17 residues long. J gave up 0 bases and V 5 bases, and 10 bases lay outside the gene matches. Per the germline V gene, CDR1 is MDHEN and CDR2 is SYDVKM. The chain's CDR3 is CASSVGQNAFSNQPQHF. As DNA, the CDR3 is TGTGCCAGCAGTGTGGGACAGAACGCCTTTAGCAATCAGCCCCAGCATTTT.

The chain uses TRBV21-1 and TRBJ2-7; TRBD1 is taken as the D call from the table, unchecked against the DNA. TRBV21-1 is a documented pseudogene. The CDR3 is made up of 12 amino acids. CDR3 sequence (DNA): TGTGCCAGCAAACCGACAACGCACGAGCAGTACTTC. Translating gives CASKPTTHEQYF.

This chain connects TRBV10-3 to TRBJ2-2; D ambiguous. The V end lost 2 bases, the J end lost 2 bases, and 9 bases lay between the germline ends. The germline gives CDR1 ENHRY, CDR2 SYGVKD. The CDR3 spans 15 residues. CDR3 in DNA: TGTGCCATCAGTGAGATTGTAAAAAACACCGGGGAGCTGTTTTTT. This codes for CAISEIVKNTGELFF.